The 20 T cell receptor beta chains given below trace back to one sample, sequenced in a study of shared clonotypes between healthy human individuals. Here immunoSEQ multiplex PCR was the method, and the copy in TCRdb shows in-frame clones only, minus some. This repertoire shows about 770,000 clones, roughly two thirds found once; its top ten account for less than 2%. The sample consisted of memory CD4+ T cells sorted from blood. Subset in this sample: CD45RA-negative fraction. Receptor source: a woman aged 25 to 39 in good health.

The chain combines TRBV2 with TRBJ2-3, with 8 bases matching TRBD2. Per the germline V gene, CDR1 is SNHLY and CDR2 is FYNNEI. V lost 6 bases to trimming and J lost 11 bases; unmatched junction nucleotides: 10. The CDR3 sequence is 13 residues long. The CDR3 protein is CASRPPGTRVQYF. The CDR3 DNA sequence: TGTGCCAGCAGACCGCCCGGGACTAGGGTGCAGTATTTT. Complete variable domain (other parts from reference TRBV2 and TRBJ2-3): EPEVTQTPSHQVTQMGQEVILRCVPISNHLYFYWYRQILGQKVEFLVSFYNNEISEKSEIFDDQFSVERPDGSNFTLKIRSTKLEDSAMYFCASRPPGTRVQYFGPGTRLTVL.

The sample holds one count of this clone. Other DNA sequences of this sample code for an identical CDR3. The chain recombines TRBV19 with TRBJ2-7; the match to TRBD2 covers 8 bases. The germline CDR1 and CDR2 sequences are LNHDA and SQIVND (reference sequence). With V trimmed by 4 bases and J by 4 bases, 3 bases remained unmatched. The CDR3 has 13 amino acids. DNA of the CDR3: TGTGCCAGTAGTAGGAGCGGGAGTTACGAGCAGTACTTC. As protein: CASSRSGSYEQYF.

Written as DNA, the CDR3 is TGTGCCAGCAGCATCGATCAAATTACTAGCACAGATACGCAGTATTTT. This gives the protein CASSIDQITSTDTQYF. V usage is TRBV21-1 and J usage is TRBJ2-3; the D segment call TRBD2 is taken from the table without a DNA check. TRBV21-1 is a documented pseudogene. CDR3 length: 16 residues.

The chain couples TRBV6-6 to TRBJ1-3; possibly TRBD1 for D (5 bases). The germline CDR1 and CDR2 sequences are MNHNY and SVGAGI (reference sequence). The CDR3 loop spans 15 amino acids. Trimming pared 5 bases from V and 4 bases from J, leaving 15 bases between. CDR3 DNA: TGTGCCAGCAGTCGGGACCGCGGCACCGGAAACACCATATATTTT. This codes for CASSRDRGTGNTIYF.

The V call is TRBV9, the J call TRBJ2-1, with a possible D match to TRBD1 (5 bases). Trimming stripped 0 bases from V and 9 bases from J, with 16 bases between. The CDR3 contains 15 residues. Germline-derived CDR1 and CDR2 are SGDLS and YYNGEE. The CDR3 coding sequence is TGTGCCAGCAGCGTAGAGGCCTTACAGGCCAGTGAGCAGTTCTTC. Encoded protein: CASSVEALQASEQFF.

The chain carries TRBV4-2 and TRBJ2-3, with TRBD1 identical over 9 bases. Germline-derived CDR1 and CDR2 are LGHNA and YNFKEQ. Trimming cost V 3 bases and J 6 bases; bases outside gene matches: 7. The CDR3 has 15 residues. The CDR3 sequence is CASSQGTGNIDTQYF. The CDR3 DNA is TGTGCCAGCAGCCAGGGGACAGGGAATATCGATACGCAGTATTTT.

The chain uses TRBV6-4 and TRBJ2-2; D ambiguous. Germline-derived CDR1 and CDR2 are MRHNA and SNTAGT. There are 13 residues in the CDR3. Trimming cost V 2 bases and J 2 bases, with 3 bases left between them. The DNA for the CDR3 is TGTGCCAGCAGTGACCCAAACACCGGGGAGCTGTTTTTT. Its translation: CASSDPNTGELFF.

V usage is TRBV28 and J usage is TRBJ1-1; 7 bases match TRBD1. J gave up 4 bases and V 7 bases, and 6 bases lay outside the gene matches. This CDR3 has 13 residues. The germline V gene encodes CDR1 MDHEN and CDR2 SYDVKM. The DNA of the CDR3 is TGTGCCAGCACCACAACAGGGGTCACTGAAGCTTTCTTT. This codes for CASTTTGVTEAFF.

The gene calls are TRBV6-1 and TRBJ1-2, with unresolved D. This CDR3 has 11 amino acids. CDR1 is MNHNS and CDR2 is SASEGT in the germline V gene. V dropped 10 bases and J dropped 0 bases, with 6 bases sitting between them. CDR3 amino acids: CATHSNYGYTF. The CDR3, as DNA: TGTGCCACCCATTCTAACTATGGCTACACCTTC.

The V and J genes are TRBV27 and TRBJ1-6; 7 nucleotides align to TRBD1. The CDR3 length is 14 residues. Looked up from germline, CDR1 is MNHEY and CDR2 is SMNVEV (reference sequence). Germline trimming cut 7 bases from V and 6 bases from J; bases unmatched to any gene: 6. The CDR3 spells CASTKDRANSPLHF. As DNA, the CDR3 is TGTGCCAGCACCAAAGACAGGGCTAATTCACCCCTCCACTTT.

This clone was counted a single time. This rearrangement joins TRBV5-4 to TRBJ2-7, with 14 bases aligning to TRBD2. V trimming: 4 bases; J trimming: 5 bases; junction bases outside the gene matches: 11. Germline CDR1 is SGHNT and CDR2 is YYREEE (reference sequence). There are 17 residues in the CDR3. Here the CDR3 DNA reads TGTGCCAGCAGCAAAGGACTAGCGGGAGGATTTAACGACGAGCAGTACTTC. Amino acid sequence: CASSKGLAGGFNDEQYF.

The rearrangement uses TRBV27 and TRBJ1-2, with 10 nucleotides matching TRBD1. CDR1 and CDR2 (germline): MNHEY, SMNVEV (reference sequence). V dropped 2 bases and J dropped 7; count of bases not matched to a gene: 10. The CDR3 has 16 amino acids. The CDR3 is CASSLIFSGTGAGYTF. In nucleotides, the CDR3 is TGTGCCAGCAGTTTAATCTTTTCGGGGACAGGGGCTGGCTACACCTTC.

This clone was seen many times. This chain joins TRBV7-2 and TRBJ1-2, with unresolved D. Germline-derived CDR1 and CDR2 are SGHTA and FQGNSA. Between the trimmed V and J ends, which lost 5 bases and 3 bases, there was a span of 19 bases. The CDR3 runs 16 residues. Written as DNA, the CDR3 is TGTGCCAGCAGCACACCCGCCATTCGAAGAGACTATGGCTACACCTTC. Translating it yields CASSTPAIRRDYGYTF.

The genes are TRBV15 and TRBJ1-5; a possible D gene is TRBD1 (6 bases). The CDR3 totals 17 residues. Germline assignment: CDR1 LNHNV and CDR2 YYDKDF (reference sequence). V dropped 5 bases and J dropped 9 bases, with 26 bases sitting between them. CDR3 sequence (DNA): TGTGCCACCAGCCCTTCACCGCGGGGGGGCATGAAGCGGCCCCAGCATTTT. Encoded protein: CATSPSPRGGMKRPQHF.

This sequence joins TRBV5-1 and TRBJ2-3, with 9 bases matching TRBD2. This CDR3 comprises 19 residues. The ends lost 4 bases at V and 2 bases at J; junction bases unmatched: 17. The germline CDR1 and CDR2 sequences are SGHRS and YFSETQ. This CDR3 reads CASSPRGAGGPTDTDTQYF. The CDR3, as DNA: TGCGCCAGCAGCCCAAGAGGGGCGGGAGGGCCAACCGACACAGATACGCAGTATTTT. The variable domain in full, completed from reference TRBV5-1 and TRBJ2-3, reads KAGVTQTPRYLIKTRGQQVTLSCSPISGHRSVSWYQQTPGQGLQFLFEYFSETQRNKGNFPGRFSGRQFSNSRSEMNVSTLELGDSALYLCASSPRGAGGPTDTDTQYFGPGTRLTVL.

This chain connects TRBV19 to TRBJ2-1, with 8 bases that match TRBD2. The J segment lost 6 bases and the V segment lost 5 bases, leaving 9 bases of the junction unmatched. Germline CDR1 reads LNHDA; CDR2 reads SQIVND (reference sequence). There are 15 residues in the CDR3. CDR3 sequence: CASSEDGRGGNEQFF. As DNA, the CDR3 is TGTGCCAGTAGTGAGGATGGCCGGGGGGGCAATGAGCAGTTCTTC. Drawing the rest from reference TRBV19 and TRBJ2-1, the complete variable domain is DGGITQSPKYLFRKEGQNVTLSCEQNLNHDAMYWYRQDPGQGLRLIYYSQIVNDFQKGDIAEGYSVSREKKESFPLTVTSAQKNPTAFYLCASSEDGRGGNEQFFGPGTRLTVL.

The chain links TRBV18 to TRBJ1-1, with D possibly TRBD1 on 6 matching bases. CDR3 size: 12 residues. Germline loops: CDR1 KGHSH, CDR2 LQKENI. V was shortened by 3 bases and J by 11 bases, with 13 bases between the two germline ends. For the CDR3, the DNA is TGTGCCAGCTCACCCGAGGGACATGGGGCTTTCTTT. Its translation is CASSPEGHGAFF.

The V and J genes are TRBV4-2 and TRBJ2-7; perhaps D is TRBD1 or TRBD2 (5 bases each). CDR1 and CDR2 from the germline V gene are LGHNA and YNFKEQ. V lost 0 bases and J lost 1, with 13 bases in between. The CDR3 consists of 16 residues. In DNA form, the CDR3 reads TGTGCCAGCAGCCAAGATTTGGGGGTTGGTTCCTACGAGCAGTACTTC. Translating gives CASSQDLGVGSYEQYF.

The chain combines TRBV5-1 with TRBJ2-1; D is perhaps TRBD1 or TRBD2 (5 bases each). This CDR3 has 15 amino acids. CDR1 and CDR2 from the germline V gene are SGHRS and YFSETQ. V lost 6 bases and J lost 4, with 17 bases in between. This CDR3 is CASTNGHEGYNEQFF. CDR3 sequence (DNA): TGCGCCAGCACAAACGGACATGAGGGATACAATGAGCAGTTCTTC.

This chain uses TRBV2 with TRBJ2-2, with D maybe TRBD1 (6 bases). There are 15 residues in the CDR3. V shed 6 bases and J shed 0 bases, with 11 bases lying between them. Germline CDR1 reads SNHLY; CDR2 reads FYNNEI. This CDR3 is CASRGDTTNTGELFF. CDR3 sequence (DNA): TGTGCCAGCAGGGGGGACACTACGAACACCGGGGAGCTGTTTTTT. Complete variable domain (other parts from reference TRBV2 and TRBJ2-2): EPEVTQTPSHQVTQMGQEVILRCVPISNHLYFYWYRQILGQKVEFLVSFYNNEISEKSEIFDDQFSVERPDGSNFTLKIRSTKLEDSAMYFCASRGDTTNTGELFFGEGSRLTVL.